This T cell receptor (beta chain) was sequenced in a study of tumor-infiltrating lymphocytes in localized non-small cell lung cancer. TCRdb's table, derived via immunoSEQ multiplex PCR, lists solely in-frame clones and lacks some. The data show 9,500 to 14,000 clones, 65% to 85% seen once. CDR1 is SSHAT, CDR2 FNYEAQ, per germline (reference sequence). V was cut by 3 bases and J by 10 bases, with 13 bases left in between. The CDR3 runs to 13 residues. The rearrangement uses TRBV7-7 and TRBJ2-1, with TRBD2 as a possible D gene (7 bases). The source of this sequence is a human donor with non-small cell lung cancer. The sample taken for sequencing was lung tumor tissue. The chain's CDR3 is CASSLGGPGEQFF. CDR3 in DNA: TGTGCCAGCAGCTTGGGGGGGCCGGGCGAGCAGTTCTTC.